This TCR beta chain was captured by sequencing in a study of CD8+CD57+ T cells in acquired aplastic anemia. Study-level points and caveats: Levels of CD8+ Simpson's diversity were not significantly distinct in patients versus controls.

According to the study, genomic DNA was the template for TCR beta VDJ and CDR3 profiling. TCRdb reprocessed the reads via MiXCR and lists one record per CDR3 protein. The sample yields roughly 420,000 distinct CDR3 sequences, roughly 64% seen once. This CDR3 has 16 amino acids. V was pared by 8 bases and J by 0 bases, with 12 bases of the junction left unmatched. CDR1 and CDR2 (germline): MGHRA, YSYEKL. Worth noting for this clonotype: The antigen remains unidentified.

The sequence was obtained from a human donor in good health, serving as a control. Sequencing was done on a sample of sorted CD4+, CD8+, or CD8+CD57+ T cells (not recorded which) from PBMCs. The chain uses TRBV4-1 and TRBJ1-2; 7 nucleotides line up with TRBD1. In DNA form, the CDR3 reads TGCGCCAGCTTCCGGGGGGACAGCAAAACTAACTATGGCTACACCTTC. Its translation: CASFRGDSKTNYGYTF.